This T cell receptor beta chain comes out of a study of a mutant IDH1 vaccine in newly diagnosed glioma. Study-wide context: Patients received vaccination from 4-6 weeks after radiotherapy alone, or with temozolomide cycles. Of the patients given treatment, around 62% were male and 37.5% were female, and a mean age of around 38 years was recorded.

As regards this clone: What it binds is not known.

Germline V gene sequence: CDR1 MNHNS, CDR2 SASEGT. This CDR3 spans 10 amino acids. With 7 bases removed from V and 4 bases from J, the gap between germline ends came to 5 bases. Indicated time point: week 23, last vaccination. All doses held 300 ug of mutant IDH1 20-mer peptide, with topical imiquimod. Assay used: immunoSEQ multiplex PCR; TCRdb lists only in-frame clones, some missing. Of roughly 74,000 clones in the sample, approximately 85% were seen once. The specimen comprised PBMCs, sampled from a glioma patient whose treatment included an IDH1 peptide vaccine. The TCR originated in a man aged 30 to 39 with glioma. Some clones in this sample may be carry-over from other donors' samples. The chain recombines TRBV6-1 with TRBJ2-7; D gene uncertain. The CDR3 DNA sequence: TGTGCCAGCAAGTTTTACGAGCAGTACTTC. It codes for CASKFYEQYF.